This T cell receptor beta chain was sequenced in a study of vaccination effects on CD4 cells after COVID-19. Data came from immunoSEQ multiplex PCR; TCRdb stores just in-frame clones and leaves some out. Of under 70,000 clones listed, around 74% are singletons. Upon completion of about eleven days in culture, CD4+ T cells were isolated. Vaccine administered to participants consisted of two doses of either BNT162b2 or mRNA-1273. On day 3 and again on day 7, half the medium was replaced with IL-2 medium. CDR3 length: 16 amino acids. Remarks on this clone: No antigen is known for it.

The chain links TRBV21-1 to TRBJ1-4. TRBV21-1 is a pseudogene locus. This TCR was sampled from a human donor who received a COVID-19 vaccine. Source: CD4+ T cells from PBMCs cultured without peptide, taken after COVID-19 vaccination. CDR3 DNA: TGTGCCAGCAGCACTCAATGGGAGGAAAAGGATGAAAAACTGTTTTTT. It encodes CASSTQWEEKDEKLFF.